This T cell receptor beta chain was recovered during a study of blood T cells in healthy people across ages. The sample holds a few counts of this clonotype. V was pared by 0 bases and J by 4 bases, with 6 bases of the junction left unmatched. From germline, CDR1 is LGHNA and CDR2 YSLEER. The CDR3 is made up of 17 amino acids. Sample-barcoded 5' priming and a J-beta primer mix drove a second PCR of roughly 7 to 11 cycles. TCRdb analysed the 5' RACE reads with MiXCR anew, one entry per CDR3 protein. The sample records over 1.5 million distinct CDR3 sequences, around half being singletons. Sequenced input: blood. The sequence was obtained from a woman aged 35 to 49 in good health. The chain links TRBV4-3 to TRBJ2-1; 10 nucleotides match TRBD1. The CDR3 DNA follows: TGCGCCAGCAGCCAAGACCGGGGACAGGGGCGATACAATGAGCAGTTCTTC. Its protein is CASSQDRGQGRYNEQFF.